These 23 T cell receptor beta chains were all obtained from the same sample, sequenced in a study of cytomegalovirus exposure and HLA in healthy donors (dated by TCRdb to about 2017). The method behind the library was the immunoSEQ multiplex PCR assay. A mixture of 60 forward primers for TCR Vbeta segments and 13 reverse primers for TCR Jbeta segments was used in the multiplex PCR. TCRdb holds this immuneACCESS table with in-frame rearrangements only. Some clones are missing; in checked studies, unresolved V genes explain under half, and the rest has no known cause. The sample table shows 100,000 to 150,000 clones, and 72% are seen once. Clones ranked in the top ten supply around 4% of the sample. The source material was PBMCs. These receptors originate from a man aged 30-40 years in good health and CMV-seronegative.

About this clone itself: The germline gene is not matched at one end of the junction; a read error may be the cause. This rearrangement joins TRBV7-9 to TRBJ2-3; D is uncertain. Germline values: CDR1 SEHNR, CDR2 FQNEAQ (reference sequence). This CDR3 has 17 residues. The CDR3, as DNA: TGTTCCAGCAGCTTAGTCAGGCCATCTTCTAGCACAGATACGCAGTATTTT. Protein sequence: CSSSLVRPSSSTDTQYF.

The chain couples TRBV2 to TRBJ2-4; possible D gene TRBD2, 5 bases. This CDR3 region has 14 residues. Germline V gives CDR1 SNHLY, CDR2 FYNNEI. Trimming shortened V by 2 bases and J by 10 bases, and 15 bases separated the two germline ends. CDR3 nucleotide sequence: TGTGCCAGCAGTGAACGCGGGTTAACTGGTATTCAGTACTTC. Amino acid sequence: CASSERGLTGIQYF.

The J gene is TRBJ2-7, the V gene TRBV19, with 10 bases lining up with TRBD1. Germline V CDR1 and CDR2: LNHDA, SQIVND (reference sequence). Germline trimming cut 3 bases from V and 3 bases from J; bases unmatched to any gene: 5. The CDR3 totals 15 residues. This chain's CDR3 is CASSIGTGEGYEQYF. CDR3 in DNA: TGTGCCAGTAGTATCGGGACAGGGGAAGGCTACGAGCAGTACTTC.

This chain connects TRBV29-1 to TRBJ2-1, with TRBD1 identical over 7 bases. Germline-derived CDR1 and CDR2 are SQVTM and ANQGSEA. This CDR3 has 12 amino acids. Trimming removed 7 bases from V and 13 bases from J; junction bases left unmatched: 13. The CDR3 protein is CSGLTGSPGQFF. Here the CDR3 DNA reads TGCAGCGGATTGACAGGGTCCCCGGGACAGTTCTTC.

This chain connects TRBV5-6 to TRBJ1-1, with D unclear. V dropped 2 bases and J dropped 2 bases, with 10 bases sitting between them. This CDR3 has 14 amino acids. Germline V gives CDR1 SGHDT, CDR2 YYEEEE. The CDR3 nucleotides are TGTGCCAGCAGCTTTATCTCCGGTAACACTGAAGCTTTCTTT. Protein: CASSFISGNTEAFF. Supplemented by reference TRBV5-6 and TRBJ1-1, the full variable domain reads DAGVTQSPTHLIKTRGQQVTLRCSPKSGHDTVSWYQQALGQGPQFIFQYYEEEERQRGNFPDRFSGHQFPNYSSELNVNALLLGDSALYLCASSFISGNTEAFFGQGTRLTVV.

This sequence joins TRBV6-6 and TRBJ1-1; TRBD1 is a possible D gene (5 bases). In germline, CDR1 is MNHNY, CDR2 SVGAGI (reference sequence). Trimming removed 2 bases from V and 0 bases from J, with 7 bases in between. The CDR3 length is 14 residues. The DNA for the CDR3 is TGTGCCAGCAGTTACGCAGGGATGAACACTGAAGCTTTCTTT. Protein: CASSYAGMNTEAFF.

Here the CDR3 DNA reads TGTGCCAGTAGTAAACTAGCGGGGAGTAACGAGCAGTACTTC. As protein: CASSKLAGSNEQYF. The chain employs TRBV19 and TRBJ2-7; 10 bases fit TRBD2. Germline values: CDR1 LNHDA, CDR2 SQIVND (reference sequence). The V segment lost 4 bases and the J segment 5 bases; nucleotides outside the gene matches: 5. The CDR3 loop spans 14 amino acids.

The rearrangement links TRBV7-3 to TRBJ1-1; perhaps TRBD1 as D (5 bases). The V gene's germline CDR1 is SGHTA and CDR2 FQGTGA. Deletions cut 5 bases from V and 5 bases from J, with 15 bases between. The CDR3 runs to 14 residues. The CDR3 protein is CASSPRGGGTEAFF. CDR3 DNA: TGTGCCAGCAGCCCCCGCGGGGGAGGAACTGAAGCTTTCTTT.

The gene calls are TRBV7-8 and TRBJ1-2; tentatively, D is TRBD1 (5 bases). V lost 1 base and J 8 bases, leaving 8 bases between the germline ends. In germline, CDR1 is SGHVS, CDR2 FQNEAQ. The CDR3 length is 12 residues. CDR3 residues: CASSLDGGGYTF. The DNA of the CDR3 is TGTGCCAGCAGCTTAGACGGGGGAGGCTACACCTTC.

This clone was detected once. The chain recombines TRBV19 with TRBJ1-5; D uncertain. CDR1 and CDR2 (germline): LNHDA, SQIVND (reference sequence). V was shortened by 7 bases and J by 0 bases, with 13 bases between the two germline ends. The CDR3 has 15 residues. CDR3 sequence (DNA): TGTGCCAGTATTTTAGGAGACTATAGCAATCAGCCCCAGCATTTT. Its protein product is CASILGDYSNQPQHF.

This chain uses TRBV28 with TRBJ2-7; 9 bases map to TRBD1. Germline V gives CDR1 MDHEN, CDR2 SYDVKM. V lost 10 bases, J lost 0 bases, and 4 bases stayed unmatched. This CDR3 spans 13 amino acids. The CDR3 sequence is CATTGGASYEQYF. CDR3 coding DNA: TGTGCCACCACAGGGGGCGCCTCCTACGAGCAGTACTTC.

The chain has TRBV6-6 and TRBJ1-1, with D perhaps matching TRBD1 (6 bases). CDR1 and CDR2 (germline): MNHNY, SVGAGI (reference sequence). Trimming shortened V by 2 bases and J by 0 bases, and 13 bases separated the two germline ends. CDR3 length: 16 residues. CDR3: CASSYEDSLMNTEAFF. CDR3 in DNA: TGTGCCAGCAGTTACGAGGACAGCCTCATGAACACTGAAGCTTTCTTT.

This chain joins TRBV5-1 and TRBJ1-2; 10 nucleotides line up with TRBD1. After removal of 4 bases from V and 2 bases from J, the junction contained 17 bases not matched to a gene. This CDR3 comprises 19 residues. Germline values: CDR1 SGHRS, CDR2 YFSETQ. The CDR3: CASSPRTGGSRVANYGYTF. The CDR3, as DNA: TGCGCCAGCAGCCCAAGGACAGGGGGAAGCAGGGTGGCGAACTATGGCTACACCTTC.

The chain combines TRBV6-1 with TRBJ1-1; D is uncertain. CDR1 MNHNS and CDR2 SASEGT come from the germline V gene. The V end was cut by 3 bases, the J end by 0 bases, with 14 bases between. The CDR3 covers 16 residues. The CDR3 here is CASSEAMTLVNTEAFF. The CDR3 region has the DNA TGTGCCAGCAGTGAGGCTATGACACTAGTGAACACTGAAGCTTTCTTT.

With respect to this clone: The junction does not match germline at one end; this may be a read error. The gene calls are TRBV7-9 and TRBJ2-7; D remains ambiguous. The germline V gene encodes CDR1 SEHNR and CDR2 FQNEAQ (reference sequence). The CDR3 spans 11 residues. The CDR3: CSSSRVGEQYF. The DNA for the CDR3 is TGTTCCAGCAGCCGGGTTGGTGAGCAGTACTTC.

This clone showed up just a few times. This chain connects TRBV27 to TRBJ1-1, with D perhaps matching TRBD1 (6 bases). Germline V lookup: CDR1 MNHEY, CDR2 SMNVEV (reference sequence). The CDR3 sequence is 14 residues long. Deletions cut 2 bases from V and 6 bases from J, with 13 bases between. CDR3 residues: CASSLGLGGPEAFF. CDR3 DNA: TGTGCCAGCAGTTTAGGGTTAGGGGGACCTGAAGCTTTCTTT.

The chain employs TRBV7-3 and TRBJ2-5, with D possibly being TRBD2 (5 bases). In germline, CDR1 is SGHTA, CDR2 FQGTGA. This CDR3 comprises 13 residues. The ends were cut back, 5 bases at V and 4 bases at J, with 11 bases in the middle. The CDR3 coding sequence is TGTGCCAGCAGCCCCGACGCGGGAGAGACCCAGTACTTC. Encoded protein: CASSPDAGETQYF.

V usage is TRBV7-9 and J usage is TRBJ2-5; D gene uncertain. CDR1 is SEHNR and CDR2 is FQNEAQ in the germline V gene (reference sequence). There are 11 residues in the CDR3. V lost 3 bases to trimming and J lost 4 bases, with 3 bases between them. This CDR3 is CASSFGETQYF. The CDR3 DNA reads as TGTGCCAGCAGCTTCGGAGAGACCCAGTACTTC.

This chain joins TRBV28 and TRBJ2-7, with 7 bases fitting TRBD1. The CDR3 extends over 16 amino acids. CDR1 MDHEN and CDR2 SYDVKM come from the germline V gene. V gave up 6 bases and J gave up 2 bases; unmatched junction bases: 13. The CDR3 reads CASSTITGTAPYEQYF. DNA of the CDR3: TGTGCCAGCAGCACCATAACCGGGACAGCCCCCTACGAGCAGTACTTC.

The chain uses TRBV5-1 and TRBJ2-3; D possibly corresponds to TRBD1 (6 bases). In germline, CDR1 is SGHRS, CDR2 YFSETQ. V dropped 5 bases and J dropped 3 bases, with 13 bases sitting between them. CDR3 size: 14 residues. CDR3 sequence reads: CASSPGAATDTQYF. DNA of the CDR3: TGCGCCAGCAGTCCAGGGGCGGCGACAGATACGCAGTATTTT.

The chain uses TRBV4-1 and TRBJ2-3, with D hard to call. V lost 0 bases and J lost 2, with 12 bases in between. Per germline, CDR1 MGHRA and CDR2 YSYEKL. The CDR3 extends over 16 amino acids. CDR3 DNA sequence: TGCGCCAGCAGCCAAGATCCTCGCGGCTACACAGATACGCAGTATTTT. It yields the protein CASSQDPRGYTDTQYF.

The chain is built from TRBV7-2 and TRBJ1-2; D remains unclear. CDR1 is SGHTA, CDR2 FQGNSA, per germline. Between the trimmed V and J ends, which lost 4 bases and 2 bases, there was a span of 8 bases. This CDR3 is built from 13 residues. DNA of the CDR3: TGTGCCAGCAGCTCCGACATAAACTATGGCTACACCTTC. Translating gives CASSSDINYGYTF.

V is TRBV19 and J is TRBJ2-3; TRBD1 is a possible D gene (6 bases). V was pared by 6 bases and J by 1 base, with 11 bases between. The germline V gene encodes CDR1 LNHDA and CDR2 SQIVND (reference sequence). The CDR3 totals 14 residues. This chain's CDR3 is CASRGAGGTDTQYF. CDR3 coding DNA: TGTGCCAGTAGAGGGGCAGGGGGCACAGATACGCAGTATTTT.